This record looks at one T cell receptor beta chain sequence and its context. Its specific antigen is unknown. No base quality information exists; no much larger clone differs at one position. CDR3 length: 13 amino acids, cysteine to phenylalanine. Just the 39-base CDR3 DNA is kept, in frame starting at base 1. In the germline V gene (reference sequence), CDR1 corresponds to SGHNT and CDR2 to YYREEE. Germline trimming: 4 bases from V, 6 bases from J; junction bases outside gene matches: 4. This sample was taken from a study of early T cells in non-severe SARS-CoV-2 infection listed by TCRdb under 2021. For the wider study: Bulk RNA from unsorted whole blood was used for TCR sequencing, so alpha and beta chains could not be paired.

The study was a case-control design nested within a healthcare worker cohort in London, UK, with weekly nasopharyngeal swab PCR tests and blood sampling. Healthcare workers were recruited between 23 and 31 March 2020, during the week of the UK lockdown, and were followed weekly for up to roughly 15 weeks. What the study reported, not specific to this receptor: VDJdb matching was skewed toward anti-spike CD8 responses and likely underestimated virus-specific expansions by missing private and CD4 specificities.

The library was produced with 5' RACE. Sequencing took place on a NextSeq 500. In the TCR library protocol, unique molecular identifiers were attached to individual cDNA molecules to correct for PCR bias and sequencing error. TCR alpha and beta chains were both sequenced, and the abundances of alpha and beta sequences in each sample were closely correlated with each other. The authors' pipeline ran thus. Decombinator V4 was used to annotate the V gene, J gene and CDR3 of the TCR sequences. Expanded TCRs were defined as changing significantly between any two time points under a Poisson model with p below 0.0001. TCR abundances were normalised to the total number of TCRs sequenced in each sample and reported as counts per million. TRAV1-2 paired with TRAJ12, TRAJ20 or TRAJ33 defined MAIT TCRs, while TRAV10 paired with TRAJ18 defined iNKT TCRs. A search of VDJdb, accessed on 1 November 2021, was run for TCRs annotated to CMV, EBV and SARS-CoV-2, with TCRs annotated for multiple antigens excluded. TCRdb trimmed public reads at Q25 via fastp, called clones via MiXCR and kept in-frame beta chains. A single entry per CDR3 protein holds the most common genes and DNA from its merged rows. For this entry, the V and J calls and clone size follow TCRdb and not the study's own pipeline. For this sample there are around 84,000 distinct CDR3 sequences; approximately 15% appear just once. Of the sample, over 6.5% falls within the top ten clones.

The sequence came from an adult who was a healthcare worker with PCR-confirmed SARS-CoV-2 infection or an uninfected control (not recorded which). Sequenced input: whole blood. In this chain, TRBV5-4 is recombined with TRBJ2-1, with 7 bases in between that match TRBD2. The CDR3 here reads CASSLSGGNEQFF. The nucleotides read TGTGCCAGCAGCCTTTCGGGGGGCAATGAGCAGTTCTTC.